These 25 T cell receptor beta chains were sequenced from one sample in a study of shared clonotypes between healthy human individuals. The repertoire was sequenced with immunoSEQ multiplex PCR; TCRdb's copy has only in-frame clones and lacks some. The sample includes about 2.2 million clones, under 95% of them seen just once. Terminally differentiated effector memory CD45RA+ cells were left out of the naive CD8 fraction, which was CD45RO-negative and positively selected for CCR7. The sequenced material came from naive CD8+ T cells from PBMCs. These receptors all stem from a man between 18 and 29 years old in good health. Some clones in this sample may be carry-over from other donors' samples.

This chain uses TRBV28 with TRBJ2-7; 7 nucleotides agree with TRBD1. The germline gives CDR1 MDHEN, CDR2 SYDVKM. The V and J ends lost 7 bases and 1 base, in that order; junction bases with no gene match: 4. This CDR3 has 13 residues. CDR3 sequence (DNA): TGTGCCAGCAAGCAGGGGGTTTCCTACGAGCAGTACTTC. Translated, it gives CASKQGVSYEQYF.

The chain couples TRBV7-9 to TRBJ1-1; D possibly corresponds to TRBD1 (6 bases). The CDR3 has 12 amino acids. Trimming removed 4 bases from V and 8 bases from J, with 11 bases in between. Germline-derived CDR1 and CDR2 are SEHNR and FQNEAQ (reference sequence). In DNA, the CDR3 is TGTGCCAGCAGCTCCGGACAGATCGAAGCTTTCTTT. This encodes CASSSGQIEAFF.

V usage is TRBV6-5 and J usage is TRBJ1-1; TRBD1 agrees at 8 bases. V dropped 2 bases and J dropped 5; count of bases not matched to a gene: 7. Germline loops: CDR1 MNHEY, CDR2 SVGAGI. The CDR3 totals 15 residues. CDR3 region: CASSYRQGARTEAFF. DNA of the CDR3: TGTGCCAGCAGTTACAGGCAGGGGGCGAGGACTGAAGCTTTCTTT.

Remarks on this clone: The same CDR3 can be traced to other DNA sequences in this sample. The chain has TRBV9 and TRBJ2-7; 12 bases match TRBD2. V shed 4 bases, J shed 2 bases, and the junction held 4 bases outside the gene matches. This CDR3 region has 15 residues. From germline, CDR1 is SGDLS and CDR2 YYNGEE. This CDR3 is CASSPRLAGAYEQYF. As DNA, the CDR3 is TGTGCCAGCAGCCCTCGACTAGCGGGAGCCTACGAGCAGTACTTC.

The J gene is TRBJ2-7, the V gene TRBV6-6, with D hard to call. V was pared by 2 bases and J by 2 bases, with 10 bases between. CDR1 and CDR2 (germline): MNHNY, SVGAGI (reference sequence). The CDR3 sequence is 14 residues long. The DNA of the CDR3 is TGTGCCAGCAGTTACGGTCACAGCCCCTACGAGCAGTACTTC. Amino acid sequence: CASSYGHSPYEQYF.

This clone was seen just once. The chain combines TRBV27 with TRBJ2-7, with TRBD1 matching over 9 bases. The CDR3 is made up of 15 amino acids. The germline V gene encodes CDR1 MNHEY and CDR2 SMNVEV (reference sequence). V dropped 5 bases and J dropped 6; count of bases not matched to a gene: 11. CDR3 bases: TGTGCCAGCAGTGGAGGGACAGGGAGGTCCCTCGAGCAGTACTTC. Its protein product is CASSGGTGRSLEQYF.

V is TRBV7-9 and J is TRBJ2-1, with 7 bases that match TRBD2. CDR1 SEHNR and CDR2 FQNEAQ come from the germline V gene (reference sequence). J gave up 5 bases and V 7 bases, and 11 bases lay outside the gene matches. The CDR3 sequence is 15 residues long. The CDR3 loop reads CASIGSASGHNEQFF. CDR3 coding DNA: TGTGCCAGCATAGGATCGGCTAGCGGTCACAATGAGCAGTTCTTC.

The V call is TRBV5-1, the J call TRBJ2-3; D tentatively fits TRBD1 or TRBD2 (5 bases each). Germline values: CDR1 SGHRS, CDR2 YFSETQ. Trimming removed 0 bases from V and 2 bases from J, with 13 bases in between. The length of the CDR3 is 16 residues. The CDR3 loop reads CASSLVGASPTDTQYF. CDR3 bases: TGCGCCAGCAGCTTGGTTGGGGCTAGCCCCACAGATACGCAGTATTTT.

J is TRBJ1-5 and V is TRBV9; D remains ambiguous. CDR1 and CDR2 (germline): SGDLS, YYNGEE. The V end lost 0 bases, the J end lost 3 bases, and 10 bases lay between the germline ends. This CDR3 contains 15 residues. The CDR3: CASSVGGNVNQPQHF. CDR3 coding DNA: TGTGCCAGCAGCGTAGGGGGAAATGTCAATCAGCCCCAGCATTTT.

The chain joins TRBV28 to TRBJ2-1; 8 positions match TRBD2. The germline gives CDR1 MDHEN, CDR2 SYDVKM. The trim removed 5 bases at V and 1 base at J, leaving 13 bases unmatched. This CDR3 is built from 18 residues. CDR3 region: CASSPRWGSGRSYNEQFF. The CDR3 bases are TGTGCCAGCAGTCCTCGATGGGGGAGCGGGAGATCCTACAATGAGCAGTTCTTC.

The rearrangement links TRBV28 to TRBJ2-7; 12 nucleotides match TRBD2. Germline loops: CDR1 MDHEN, CDR2 SYDVKM. The CDR3 runs 15 residues. V gave up 5 bases and J gave up 6 bases; unmatched junction bases: 8. The CDR3 nucleotides read TGTGCCAGCAGTCCCCGACTAGCGGGAGACGGCGAGCAGTACTTC. Protein product: CASSPRLAGDGEQYF.

Points on this clone: The sample holds other DNA sequences that translate to the same CDR3. V gene TRBV7-2 combines with J gene TRBJ1-3; D gene ambiguous. This CDR3 is built from 14 residues. The germline V gene encodes CDR1 SGHTA and CDR2 FQGNSA. Trimming cost V 5 bases and J 0 bases, with 8 bases left between them. The CDR3 is CASSPLLSGNTIYF. CDR3 coding DNA: TGTGCCAGCAGCCCCCTGCTCTCTGGAAACACCATATATTTT. Full variable domain (outside the CDR3, taken from reference TRBV7-2 and TRBJ1-3): GAGVSQSPSNKVTEKGKDVELRCDPISGHTALYWYRQSLGQGLEFLIYFQGNSAPDKSGLPSDRFSAERTGGSVSTLTIQRTQQEDSAVYLCASSPLLSGNTIYFGEGSWLTVV.

The chain carries TRBV4-1 and TRBJ2-1; 9 nucleotides line up with TRBD1. Germline loops: CDR1 MGHRA, CDR2 YSYEKL. J lost 8 bases, V lost 3 bases, and 8 bases had no gene match. The CDR3 totals 15 residues. The CDR3 DNA is TGCGCCAGCAGCCACGGGACAGGGAGTATCGATGAGCAGTTCTTC. The encoded protein is CASSHGTGSIDEQFF.

The chain couples TRBV9 to TRBJ2-5; D remains unclear. V was trimmed by 0 bases and J by 2 bases, leaving 11 bases between them. CDR3 length equals 15 residues. Germline CDR1 is SGDLS and CDR2 is YYNGEE. CDR3 region: CASSVVGLGQETQYF. The CDR3 DNA is TGTGCCAGCAGCGTAGTAGGCCTGGGGCAAGAGACCCAGTACTTC.

V and J are TRBV6-5 and TRBJ1-1, with D possibly matching TRBD1 (6 bases). V gave up 6 bases and J gave up 1 base, with 12 bases separating them. The germline V gene has CDR1 MNHEY and CDR2 SVGAGI. This CDR3 contains 14 residues. In DNA, the CDR3 is TGTGCCAGCAGCCACAGGGAAGGGAACACTGAAGCTTTCTTT. Its translation is CASSHREGNTEAFF.

CDR3 nucleotides: TGTGCCAGCAGACGGGACACAGGGGGCAGGGAAAAACTGTTTTTT. This encodes CASRRDTGGREKLFF. The V and J genes are TRBV6-5 and TRBJ1-4; the match to TRBD1 covers 9 bases. Germline V gene sequence: CDR1 MNHEY, CDR2 SVGAGI. The CDR3 length is 15 residues. Losses at the gene ends were 6 bases for V and 8 bases for J; bases not matched to a gene: 10.

The chain employs TRBV13 and TRBJ2-5; 12 bases map to TRBD1. The ends lost 2 bases at V and 0 bases at J; junction bases unmatched: 4. Germline V gives CDR1 PRHDT, CDR2 FYEKMQ (reference sequence). The length of the CDR3 is 17 residues. This chain's CDR3 is CASSLQGQGAYQETQYF. CDR3 DNA: TGTGCCAGCAGCTTACAGGGACAGGGGGCGTACCAAGAGACCCAGTACTTC.

The gene calls are TRBV5-1 and TRBJ2-3; 8 bases fit TRBD2. V lost 4 bases to trimming and J lost 4 bases; unmatched junction nucleotides: 8. The germline V gene has CDR1 SGHRS and CDR2 YFSETQ. This CDR3 has 15 residues. The CDR3 bases are TGCGCCAGCAGCCCTACCGGACTAGCCCCAGATACGCAGTATTTT. It codes for CASSPTGLAPDTQYF.

The chain uses TRBV10-3 and TRBJ2-1; D possibly uses TRBD1 or TRBD2 (5 bases each). There are 15 residues in the CDR3. The germline V gene has CDR1 ENHRY and CDR2 SYGVKD. V was pared by 5 bases and J by 6 bases, with 17 bases between. The CDR3: CAISTGTLLVNEQFF. The CDR3 DNA is TGTGCCATCAGTACCGGGACCCTTCTTGTCAATGAGCAGTTCTTC.

The CDR3 sequence: CASSWSDDSNQPQHF. CDR3 in DNA: TGTGCCAGTAGCTGGAGTGATGATAGCAATCAGCCCCAGCATTTT. The rearrangement uses TRBV28 and TRBJ1-5; D unresolved. The germline V and J ends were trimmed by 9 bases and 0 bases, with 15 bases remaining between them. The germline gives CDR1 MDHEN, CDR2 SYDVKM. CDR3 size: 15 residues.

This chain connects TRBV11-2 to TRBJ1-1; D possibly corresponds to TRBD1 (5 bases). V was cut by 5 bases and J by 0 bases, with 10 bases left in between. Germline CDR1 and CDR2: SGHAT and FQNNGV. The CDR3 contains 14 residues. The DNA of the CDR3 is TGTGCCAGCAGCCCTCACAGGCTGAACACTGAAGCTTTCTTT. This gives the protein CASSPHRLNTEAFF.

The V call is TRBV6-5, the J call TRBJ1-4; a possible D gene is TRBD1 (6 bases). Germline loops: CDR1 MNHEY, CDR2 SVGAGI. The CDR3 spans 14 residues. Trimming left V 5 bases short and J 5 bases short, with 12 bases between. The CDR3 spells CASSQGWGNEKLFF. In DNA, the CDR3 is TGTGCCAGCAGTCAGGGGTGGGGGAATGAAAAACTGTTTTTT.

This sequence joins TRBV9 and TRBJ1-2; the D gene is possibly TRBD1 (6 bases). CDR1 and CDR2 from the germline V gene are SGDLS and YYNGEE. V was clipped by 0 bases and J by 14 bases, with 11 bases between them. This CDR3 comprises 11 residues. For the CDR3, the DNA is TGTGCCAGCAGCGTAGACAGGGTTGTAACCTTC. Its protein product is CASSVDRVVTF.

Worth noting for this clone: Additional DNA sequences in this sample encode the identical CDR3. The chain recombines TRBV11-2 with TRBJ2-1, with 7 positions matching TRBD2. The CDR3 is 16 residues long. The trim removed 3 bases at V and 0 bases at J, leaving 5 bases unmatched. Germline CDR1 reads SGHAT; CDR2 reads FQNNGV. The CDR3 protein is CASSLGLTSSYNEQFF. CDR3 in DNA: TGTGCCAGCAGCTTGGGACTAACTAGCTCCTACAATGAGCAGTTCTTC. The full variable domain, in which reference TRBV11-2 and TRBJ2-1 provide the parts outside the CDR3, is EAGVAQSPRYKIIEKRQSVAFWCNPISGHATLYWYQQILGQGPKLLIQFQNNGVVDDSQLPKDRFSAERLKGVDSTLKIQPAKLEDSAVYLCASSLGLTSSYNEQFFGPGTRLTVL.

This chain joins TRBV4-1 and TRBJ2-5, with D perhaps TRBD2 (6 bases). This CDR3 has 16 residues. The V gene's germline CDR1 is MGHRA and CDR2 YSYEKL. Trimming cost V 5 bases and J 0 bases, with 16 bases left between them. The CDR3 nucleotides read TGCGCCAGCAGCGCTCGGGGTAGCGGATACCAAGAGACCCAGTACTTC. The encoded protein is CASSARGSGYQETQYF.